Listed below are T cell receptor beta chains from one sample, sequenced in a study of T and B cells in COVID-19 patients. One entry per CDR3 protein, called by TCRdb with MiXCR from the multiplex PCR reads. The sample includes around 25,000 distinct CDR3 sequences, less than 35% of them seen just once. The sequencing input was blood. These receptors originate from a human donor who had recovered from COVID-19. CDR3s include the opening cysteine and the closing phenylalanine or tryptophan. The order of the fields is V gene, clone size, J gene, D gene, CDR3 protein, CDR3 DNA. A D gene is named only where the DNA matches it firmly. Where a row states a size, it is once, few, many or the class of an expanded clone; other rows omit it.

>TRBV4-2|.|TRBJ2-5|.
CASSQEGGGQETQYF
TGTGCCAGCAGCCAAGAGGGAGGGGGCCAAGAGACCCAGTACTTC
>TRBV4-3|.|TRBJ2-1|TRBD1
CASSTRRDSFHEQFF
TGTGCCAGCAGTACAAGACGGGACAGCTTTCATGAGCAGTTCTTC
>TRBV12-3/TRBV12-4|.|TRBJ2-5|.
CASSTGPNQETQYF
TGTGCCAGCAGTACCGGGCCGAACCAAGAGACCCAGTACTTC
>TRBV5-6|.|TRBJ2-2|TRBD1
CASSSTGGWAGTGELFF
TGTGCCAGCAGCTCGACAGGGGGGTGGGCCGGGACCGGGGAGCTGTTTTTT
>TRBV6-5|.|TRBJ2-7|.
CASSFSGPSYEQYF
TGTGCCAGCAGCTTCAGCGGACCCTCCTACGAGCAGTACTTC
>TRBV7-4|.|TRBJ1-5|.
CASSRPGHNQPQHF
TGTGCCAGCAGCCGGCCGGGACACAATCAGCCCCAGCATTTT
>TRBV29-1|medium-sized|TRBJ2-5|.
CSALRAETQYF
TGCAGCGCGTTAAGGGCAGAGACCCAGTACTTC
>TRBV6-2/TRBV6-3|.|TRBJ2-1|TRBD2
CASSYRLAGGHNEQFF
TGTGCCAGCAGTTACCGACTAGCGGGAGGGCACAATGAGCAGTTCTTC
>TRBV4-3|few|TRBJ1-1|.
CASSQVEGRTEAFF
TGCGCCAGCAGCCAAGTAGAAGGGAGGACTGAAGCTTTCTTT
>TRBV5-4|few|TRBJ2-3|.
CASSTPSGTDTQYF
TGTGCCAGCAGTACCCCTAGCGGCACAGATACGCAGTATTTT
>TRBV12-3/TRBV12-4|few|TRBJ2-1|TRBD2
CASSTTSGGGGEQFF
TGTGCCAGCAGCACGACTAGCGGGGGGGGTGGGGAGCAGTTCTTC
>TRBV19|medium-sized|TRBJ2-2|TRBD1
CASRTLPTDRGKGGELFF
TGTGCCAGTAGAACCCTTCCAACTGACAGGGGAAAAGGCGGGGAGCTGTTTTTT
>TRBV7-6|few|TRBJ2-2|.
CASSGGSTGELFF
TGTGCCAGCAGCGGGGGAAGCACCGGGGAGCTGTTTTTT
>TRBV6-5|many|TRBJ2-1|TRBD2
CASRWGGANEQFF
TGTGCCAGCAGGTGGGGAGGGGCTAATGAGCAGTTCTTC
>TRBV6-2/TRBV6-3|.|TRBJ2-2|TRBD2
CASSFPGLAAGELFF
TGTGCCAGCAGTTTCCCTGGACTAGCAGCCGGGGAGCTGTTTTTT
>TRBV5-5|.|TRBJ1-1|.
CASSLVGTGNTEAFF
TGTGCCAGCAGCTTGGTAGGTACGGGGAACACTGAAGCTTTCTTT
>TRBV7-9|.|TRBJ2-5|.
CASSQGLQETQYF
TGTGCCAGCAGCCAGGGACTTCAAGAGACCCAGTACTTC
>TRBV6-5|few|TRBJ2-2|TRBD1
CASRTGAQSTGELFF
TGTGCCAGTAGGACAGGGGCGCAGAGCACCGGGGAGCTGTTTTTT
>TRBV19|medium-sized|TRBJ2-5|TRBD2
CASSIFAGGTETQYF
TGTGCCAGTAGTATTTTCGCGGGGGGGACGGAGACCCAGTACTTC
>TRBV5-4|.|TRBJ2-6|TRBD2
CASSFWTSGMSGANVLTF
TGTGCCAGCAGCTTTTGGACTAGCGGGATGAGTGGGGCCAACGTCCTGACTTTC
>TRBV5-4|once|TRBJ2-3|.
CASSWGDRTSTDTQYF
TGCGCCAGCAGCTGGGGGGACAGAACTAGCACAGATACGCAGTATTTT
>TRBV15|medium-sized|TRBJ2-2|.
CATSRDPSNTGELFF
TGTGCCACCAGCAGAGACCCGTCGAACACCGGGGAGCTGTTTTTT
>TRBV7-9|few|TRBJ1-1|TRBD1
CASRATGTGGEAFF
TGTGCCAGCAGGGCTACCGGGACAGGAGGTGAAGCTTTCTTT
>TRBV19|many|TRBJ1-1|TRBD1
CASSMRGLWNTEAFF
TGTGCCAGTAGTATGAGGGGGCTGTGGAACACTGAAGCTTTCTTT
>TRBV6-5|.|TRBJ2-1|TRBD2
CASSPGAGGRNEQFF
TGTGCCAGCAGCCCAGGGGCGGGAGGTCGAAATGAGCAGTTCTTC
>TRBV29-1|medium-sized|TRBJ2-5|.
CSVVKTETQYF
TGCAGCGTTGTGAAAACAGAGACCCAGTACTTC
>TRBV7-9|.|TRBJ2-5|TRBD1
CASSATGMLSQYF
TGTGCCAGCAGCGCGACAGGGATGTTGTCCCAGTACTTC
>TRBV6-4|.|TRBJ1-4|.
CASSEGWGLNEKLFF
TGTGCCAGCAGTGAAGGTTGGGGCCTTAATGAAAAACTGTTTTTT
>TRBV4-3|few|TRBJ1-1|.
CASSQDLGSGTEAFF
TGCGCCAGCAGCCAAGATTTGGGGTCGGGCACTGAAGCTTTCTTT
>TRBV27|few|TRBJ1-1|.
CASSLRGLANTEAFF
TGTGCCAGCAGTTTAAGGGGATTGGCGAACACTGAAGCTTTCTTT
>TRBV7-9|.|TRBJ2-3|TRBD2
CASSEGGLARWDTQYF
TGTGCCAGCAGCGAGGGGGGACTAGCGAGATGGGATACGCAGTATTTT
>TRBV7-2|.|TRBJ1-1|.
CASSLILWNTEAFF
TGTGCCAGCAGCTTGATTCTATGGAACACTGAAGCTTTCTTT
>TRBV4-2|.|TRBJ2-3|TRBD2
CASSQKRESTDTQYF
TGTGCCAGCAGCCAAAAGCGGGAGAGCACAGATACGCAGTATTTT
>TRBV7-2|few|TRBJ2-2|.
CASSLALVSRPANTGELFF
TGTGCCAGCAGCTTAGCGTTAGTCTCTCGACCAGCGAACACCGGGGAGCTGTTTTTT
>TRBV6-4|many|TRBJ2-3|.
CASSDSGRSTDTQYF
TGTGCCAGCAGTGACTCGGGGCGGAGCACAGATACGCAGTATTTT
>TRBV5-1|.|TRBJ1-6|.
CASSLVQGVENSPLHF
TGCGCCAGCAGCTTGGTCCAGGGTGTAGAAAATTCACCCCTCCACTTT
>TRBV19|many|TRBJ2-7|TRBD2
CASSKGLASSYEQYF
TGTGCCAGTAGTAAGGGACTAGCAAGTTCCTACGAGCAGTACTTC
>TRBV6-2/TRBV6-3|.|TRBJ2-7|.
CATQDSYERYF
TGTGCCACCCAGGACTCTTACGAGCGGTACTTC
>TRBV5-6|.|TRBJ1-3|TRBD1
CASSPAPDRQSGNTIYF
TGTGCCAGCAGCCCAGCCCCGGACAGGCAGTCTGGAAACACCATATATTTT
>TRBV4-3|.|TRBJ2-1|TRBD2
CASSQGSGVVNEQFF
TGCGCCAGCAGCCAAGGGAGCGGGGTTGTCAATGAGCAGTTCTTC
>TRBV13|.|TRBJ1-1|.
CASSESGYDTEAFF
TGTGCCAGCAGTGAGTCTGGGTATGACACTGAAGCTTTCTTT
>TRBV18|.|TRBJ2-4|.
CASSYGQLAKNIQYF
TGTGCCAGCTCATACGGGCAGCTGGCCAAAAACATTCAGTACTTC
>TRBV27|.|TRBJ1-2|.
CASSLTMVGNYGYTF
TGTGCCAGCAGTTTAACTATGGTGGGAAACTATGGCTACACCTTC
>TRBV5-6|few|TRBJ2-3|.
CASSPSGSWTDTIDTQYF
TGTGCCAGCAGCCCATCAGGGTCTTGGACGGACACAATAGATACGCAGTATTTT
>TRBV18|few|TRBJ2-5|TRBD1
CASSPTGDETQYF
TGTGCCAGCTCGCCTACAGGGGACGAGACCCAGTACTTC
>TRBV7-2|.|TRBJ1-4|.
CASSLGGGSEKLFF
TGTGCCAGCAGCTTAGGAGGGGGATCTGAAAAACTGTTTTTT
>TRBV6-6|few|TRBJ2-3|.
CASSYINRGGGTDTQYF
TGTGCCAGCAGTTACATCAACCGGGGCGGGGGCACAGATACGCAGTATTTT
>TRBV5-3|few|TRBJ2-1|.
CARSLLRREQFEQFF
TGTGCCAGAAGCTTGTTGCGTCGGGAACAATTTGAGCAGTTCTTC